This T cell receptor (beta chain) was profiled in a study of cytomegalovirus exposure and HLA in healthy donors. Amplification used 60 Vbeta primers and 13 Jbeta primers. Assay used: immunoSEQ multiplex PCR; TCRdb lists only in-frame clones, some missing. The sample includes 95,000 to 100,000 clones, over 65% seen only once; the top ten take over 15%. The CDR3 runs to 13 residues. V shed 7 bases and J shed 3 bases, with 14 bases lying between them. Germline V gives CDR1 SGHNT, CDR2 YYREEE (reference sequence). This receptor was obtained from a man aged 55 to 70 in good health and CMV-seropositive. V usage is TRBV5-4 and J usage is TRBJ2-7; perhaps TRBD1 as D (6 bases). The sample was PBMCs. The CDR3 DNA is TGTGCCAGCGGAAGACAGGAGGACTACGAGCAGTACTTC. It specifies CASGRQEDYEQYF.